The source of this T cell receptor (beta chain) is a study of T cell responses to AZD1222 COVID-19 vaccine. Overall study results and limits: Spike-wide coverage was observed for vaccine-associated CD4 TCRs, with dominant responses at 160-218 and 743-854. All repertoire sampling was performed exclusively after the peak T cell response. Baseline serostatus was positive in only a handful of AZD1222 recipients. Clonal diversity may have been underestimated in mostly white British donors.

With respect to this clone: Its antigen remains unidentified.

The assay was immunoSEQ multiplex PCR, and TCRdb's table has in-frame clones only and misses some. The sample gives roughly 93,000 clones, roughly nine tenths of which show up once; 1.6% is in the top ten. Trimming shortened V by 2 bases and J by 1 base, and 14 bases separated the two germline ends. This CDR3 is 15 amino acids long. CDR1 is GTSNPN and CDR2 is SVGIG in the germline V gene (reference sequence). The clonotype comes from an adult in good health. The sample consisted of peripheral blood, taken on day 0 of AZD1222 vaccination. The V and J genes are TRBV30 and TRBJ1-1; TRBD1 is a possible D gene (5 bases). The CDR3 sequence is CAWSHVVQGNTEAFF. The CDR3 DNA reads TGTGCCTGGAGTCACGTAGTTCAGGGGAACACTGAAGCTTTCTTT.